This T cell receptor (beta chain) was recorded in a study of metastatic and nonmetastatic thyroid tumors (dated by TCRdb to about 2020). A note on the overall study: The researchers compared repertoires between peripheral blood samples and tumor or nodule tissue samples from patients with malignant or benign thyroid disease.

The full study reports these points: TCR beta diversity was reported as significantly higher in malignant tumors than in benign nodules, in both blood and tumor samples.

This clone was detected a few times. What this receptor recognizes is not known. This sequence may be a read error, since a much larger clone differs from it by one base. Before undergoing thyroid surgery, none of the patients had been given any kind of treatment. The study retrospectively analysed patient clinical samples collected from about 2012 to 2018 using T-cell receptor beta sequencing. Libraries were built with PCR. Sequencing took place on an Illumina HiSeq 4000. High-throughput sequencing was used to profile the TCR beta-chain CDR3 region of every patient. The source study handled its data this way. A classifier to discriminate distant-metastatic papillary thyroid cancer patients was built from CDR3 differences across clinicopathological groups. The Shannon index was used to assess repertoire diversity, and the Morisita-Horn index was used to assess tumor-blood repertoire similarity. TCRdb reran the public reads through fastp at Q25 and MiXCR, keeping productive beta chains. TCRdb's processing, not the authors', yielded these V and J calls. This sample lists some 14,000 clones; about a quarter were detected once. Approximately 11% of the sample is taken by the ten largest.

Looking up the germline V gene (reference sequence) yields CDR1 SGHAT and CDR2 FQDESV. The CDR3 spans 17 residues, from the cysteine through the phenylalanine. The kept DNA is CDR3 alone, 51 bases in frame from the first base. The origin of this receptor is a female donor with papillary thyroid cancer or a benign thyroid nodule (not recorded which). Some clones in this sample may be carry-over from other donors' samples. The sequence is built from TRBV11-1 and TRBJ1-1; 7 of the junction bases match TRBD1. Sequenced input: tumor tissue. Read as DNA, the sequence is TGTGCCAGCAGCTTTAGTCGGCCAGGGGGGATGAACACTGGAGCTTTCTTT. Its amino acids are CASSFSRPGGMNTGAFF. With the rest looked up from the reference TRBV11-1 and TRBJ1-1 genes rather than sequenced, the full variable domain is EAEVAQSPRYKITEKSQAVAFWCDPISGHATLYWYRQILGQGPELLVQFQDESVVDDSQLPKDRFSAERLKGVDSTLKIQPAELGDSAMYLCASSFSRPGGMNTGAFFGQGTRLTVV.